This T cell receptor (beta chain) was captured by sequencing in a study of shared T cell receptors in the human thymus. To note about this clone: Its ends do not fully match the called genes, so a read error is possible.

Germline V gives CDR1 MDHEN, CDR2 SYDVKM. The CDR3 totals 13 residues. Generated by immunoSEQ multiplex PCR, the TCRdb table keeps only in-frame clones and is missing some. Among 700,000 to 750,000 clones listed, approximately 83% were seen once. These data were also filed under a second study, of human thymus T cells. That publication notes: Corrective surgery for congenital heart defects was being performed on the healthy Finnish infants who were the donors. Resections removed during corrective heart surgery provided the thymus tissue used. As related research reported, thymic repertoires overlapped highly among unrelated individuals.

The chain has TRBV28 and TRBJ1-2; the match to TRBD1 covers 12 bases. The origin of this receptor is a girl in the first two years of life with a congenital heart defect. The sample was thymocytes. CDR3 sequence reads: CASSLSRDRGRMF. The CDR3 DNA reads TGTGCCAGCAGTTTATCCCGGGACAGGGGGCGAATGTTC.